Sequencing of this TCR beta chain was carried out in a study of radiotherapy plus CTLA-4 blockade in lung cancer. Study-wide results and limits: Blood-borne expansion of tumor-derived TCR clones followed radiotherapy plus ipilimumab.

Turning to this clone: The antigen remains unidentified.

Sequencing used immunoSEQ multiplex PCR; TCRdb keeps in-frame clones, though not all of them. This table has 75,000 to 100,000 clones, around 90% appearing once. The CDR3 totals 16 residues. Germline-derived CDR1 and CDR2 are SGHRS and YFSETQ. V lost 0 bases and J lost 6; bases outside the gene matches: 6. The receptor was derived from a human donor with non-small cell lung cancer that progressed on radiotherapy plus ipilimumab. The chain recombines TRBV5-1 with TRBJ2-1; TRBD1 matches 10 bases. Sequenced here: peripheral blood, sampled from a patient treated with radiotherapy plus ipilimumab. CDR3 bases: TGCGCCAGCAGCTTGGGGACAGGGGGGTTCAGCAATGAGCAGTTCTTC. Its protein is CASSLGTGGFSNEQFF.